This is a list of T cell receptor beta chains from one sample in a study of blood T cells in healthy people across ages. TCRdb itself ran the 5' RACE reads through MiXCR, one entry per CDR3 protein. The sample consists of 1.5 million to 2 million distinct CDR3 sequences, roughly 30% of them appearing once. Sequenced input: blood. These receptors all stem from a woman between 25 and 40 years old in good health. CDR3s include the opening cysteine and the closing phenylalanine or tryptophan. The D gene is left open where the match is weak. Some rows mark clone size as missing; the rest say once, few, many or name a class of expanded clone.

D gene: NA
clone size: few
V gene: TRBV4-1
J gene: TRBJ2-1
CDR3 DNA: TGCGCCAGCAGCCAAACAGGGAGTTCCCAAGAGACCCAGTTCTTC
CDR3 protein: CASSQTGSSQETQFF

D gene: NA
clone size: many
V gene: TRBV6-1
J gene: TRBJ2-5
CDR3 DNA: TGTGCCCCCCAGGTGTTTAAGTTGGACGGGACAAACCAAGAGACCCAGTACTTC
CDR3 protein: CAPQVFKLDGTNQETQYF

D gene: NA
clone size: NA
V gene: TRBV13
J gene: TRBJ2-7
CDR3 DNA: TGTGCCAGCAGCGCCTCGGGGGGCCCAGTCGAGCAGTACTTC
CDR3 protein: CASSASGGPVEQYF

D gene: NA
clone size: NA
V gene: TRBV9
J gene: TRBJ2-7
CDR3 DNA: TGTGCCAGCAGTCGTAGGGGCGGTGGGGACGAGCAGTACTTC
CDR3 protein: CASSRRGGGDEQYF

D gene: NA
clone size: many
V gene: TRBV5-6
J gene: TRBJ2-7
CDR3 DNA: TGTGCCAGCAGCTTGATGGGAGGTTACGAGCAGTACTTC
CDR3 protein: CASSLMGGYEQYF

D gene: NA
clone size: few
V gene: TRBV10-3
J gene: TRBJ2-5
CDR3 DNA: TGTGCCATCAGTGATACAGCCCGGTCCGCTCGGGAGACCCAGTACTTC
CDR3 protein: CAISDTARSARETQYF

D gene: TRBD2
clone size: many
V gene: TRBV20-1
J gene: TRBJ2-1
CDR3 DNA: TGCAGTGCTAGAGATCCGCTTAGCGGGAGTGTTAATGAGCAGTTCTTC
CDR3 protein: CSARDPLSGSVNEQFF

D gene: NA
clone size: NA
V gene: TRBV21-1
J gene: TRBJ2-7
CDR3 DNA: TGTGCCAGCAGCAAGAGTCTAGCGGGACGCCCCGAGCAGTACTTC
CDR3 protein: CASSKSLAGRPEQYF

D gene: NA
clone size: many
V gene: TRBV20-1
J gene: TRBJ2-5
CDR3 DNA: TGCAGTGCTCCAGGACCTGTGGGGACCCAGTACTTC
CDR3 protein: CSAPGPVGTQYF

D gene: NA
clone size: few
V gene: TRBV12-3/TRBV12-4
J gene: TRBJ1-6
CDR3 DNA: TGTGCCAGCTCAATTGAGGGGAGCTCACCCCTCCACTTT
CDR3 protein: CASSIEGSSPLHF

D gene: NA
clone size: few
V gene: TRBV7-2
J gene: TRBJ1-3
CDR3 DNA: TGTGCCAGCAGCTTGAGGAGGTCTGGAAACACCATATATTTT
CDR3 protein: CASSLRRSGNTIYF

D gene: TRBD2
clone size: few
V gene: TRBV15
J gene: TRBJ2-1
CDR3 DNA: TGTGCCACCAGCAGAACTAGCGGGGGATACAATGAGCGGTTCTTC
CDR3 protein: CATSRTSGGYNERFF

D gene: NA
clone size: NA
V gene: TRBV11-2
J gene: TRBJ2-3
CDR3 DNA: TGTGCCAGCAGCTTATATTCCGGGGCCGGAGATACGCAGTATTTT
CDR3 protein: CASSLYSGAGDTQYF